This TCR beta chain was sequenced for a study of cytomegalovirus exposure and HLA in healthy donors. Across the study: Unique TCRs from HLA-typed donors, 70 million to 100 million of them, were held in an early data release.

The PCR used 60 Vbeta and 13 Jbeta primers. TCRdb's copy holds only in-frame clones and misses some; the assay was immunoSEQ multiplex PCR. The table has around 200,000 clones, roughly 80% seen once; the top ten hold about 6.1%. The CDR3 is 15 amino acids. J was trimmed by 7 bases and V by 0 bases; bases with no gene match: 10. The germline gives CDR1 SGHKS, CDR2 YYEKEE (reference sequence). The rearrangement uses TRBV5-5 and TRBJ2-7; 7 nucleotides agree with TRBD2. The material sequenced was PBMCs. The sequence came from a man aged 35-49 years in good health and CMV-seropositive. The CDR3, as DNA: TGTGCCAGCAGCTTGGAATGGGGGGGGTTGGGGGAGCAGTACTTC. Translation gives CASSLEWGGLGEQYF.